What follows are 5 T cell receptor beta chains derived from one specimen sequenced in a study of T cells after yellow fever vaccination. TCRdb analysed the 5' RACE reads with MiXCR anew, one entry per CDR3 protein. Altogether about 320,000 distinct CDR3 sequences are present, 3.5% to 4.5% being singletons, with the ten largest covering 15% to 20%. Sequences were derived from PBMCs, sampled 15 days after the yellow fever booster vaccination. Receptor source: a man younger than 30 who received the YFV17D yellow fever vaccine.

This clonotype was picked up many times. The chain couples TRBV20-1 to TRBJ2-7; 10 bases align to TRBD1. The V gene's germline CDR1 is DFQATT and CDR2 SNEGSKA (reference sequence). Unmatched junction bases numbered 10, after V lost 5 bases and J lost 6 bases. The CDR3 extends over 14 amino acids. The CDR3 spells CSAYSRDRGSEQYF. CDR3 coding DNA: TGCAGTGCTTACAGTCGGGACAGGGGATCCGAGCAGTACTTC.

This clonotype was seen more than once but under ten times. The V and J genes are TRBV15 and TRBJ2-1; TRBD1 matches at 10 bases. Germline trimming cut 1 base from V and 7 bases from J; bases unmatched to any gene: 4. The germline V gene has CDR1 LNHNV and CDR2 YYDKDF (reference sequence). The CDR3 is made up of 15 amino acids. The CDR3 loop is CATSRGQGARNEQFF. In DNA form, the CDR3 reads TGTGCCACCAGCAGAGGACAGGGGGCCAGGAATGAGCAGTTCTTC.

In its sample, this clonotype was seen a few times. CDR3 amino acids: CASSERTAPADTQYF. The CDR3 bases are TGCGCCAGCAGCGAACGGACAGCCCCTGCAGATACGCAGTATTTT. The chain couples TRBV4-3 to TRBJ2-3; D possibly corresponds to TRBD1 (6 bases). The CDR3 covers 15 residues. V lost 5 bases and J 4 bases, leaving 16 bases between the germline ends. The germline gives CDR1 LGHNA, CDR2 YSLEER.

This clonotype has at least ten counts. The chain joins TRBV12-3 or TRBV12-4 to TRBJ2-2, with 8 nucleotides matching TRBD1. This CDR3 has 14 amino acids. The trim removed 6 bases at V and 3 bases at J, leaving 3 bases unmatched. CDR3 DNA sequence: TGTGCCAGCAGGGGACAGGAGGACACCGGGGAGCTGTTTTTT. Amino acid sequence: CASRGQEDTGELFF.

Ten or more counts support this clonotype. V is TRBV7-2 and J is TRBJ2-5; 10 nucleotides align to TRBD1. There are 16 residues in the CDR3. Germline CDR1 and CDR2: SGHTA and FQGNSA. Trimming took 1 base from V and 5 from J; bases not matched to a gene: 7. This CDR3 reads CASSLVDRGVEETQYF. For the CDR3, the DNA is TGTGCCAGCAGCTTAGTGGACAGGGGGGTTGAGGAGACCCAGTACTTC.